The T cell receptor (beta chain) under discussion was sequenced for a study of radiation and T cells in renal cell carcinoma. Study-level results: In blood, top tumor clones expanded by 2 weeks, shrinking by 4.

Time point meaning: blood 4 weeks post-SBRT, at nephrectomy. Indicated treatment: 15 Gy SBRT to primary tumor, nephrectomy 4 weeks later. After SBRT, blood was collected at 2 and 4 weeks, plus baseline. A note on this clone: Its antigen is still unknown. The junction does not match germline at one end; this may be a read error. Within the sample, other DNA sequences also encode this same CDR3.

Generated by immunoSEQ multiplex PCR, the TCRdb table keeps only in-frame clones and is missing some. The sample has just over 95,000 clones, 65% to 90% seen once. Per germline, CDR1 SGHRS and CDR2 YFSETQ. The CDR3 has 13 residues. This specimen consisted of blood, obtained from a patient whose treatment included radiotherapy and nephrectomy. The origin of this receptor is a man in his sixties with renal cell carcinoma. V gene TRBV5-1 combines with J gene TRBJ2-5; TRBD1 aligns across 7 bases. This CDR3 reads CASSLAGGETQYF. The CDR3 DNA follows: TGCGCCAGCAGCTTGGCAGGGGGAGAGACTCAGTACTTC.